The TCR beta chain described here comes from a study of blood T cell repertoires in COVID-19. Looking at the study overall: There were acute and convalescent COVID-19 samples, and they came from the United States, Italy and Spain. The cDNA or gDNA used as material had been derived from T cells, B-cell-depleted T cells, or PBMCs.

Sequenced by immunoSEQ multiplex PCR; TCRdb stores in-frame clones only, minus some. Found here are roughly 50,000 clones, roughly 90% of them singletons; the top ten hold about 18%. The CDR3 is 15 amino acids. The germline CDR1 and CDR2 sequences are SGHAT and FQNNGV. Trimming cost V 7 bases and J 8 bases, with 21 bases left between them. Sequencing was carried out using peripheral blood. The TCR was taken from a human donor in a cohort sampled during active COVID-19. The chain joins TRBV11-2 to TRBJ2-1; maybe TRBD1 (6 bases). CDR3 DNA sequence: TGTGCCAGCACCCCCCCAGGGGCGCCCCGGGATGAGCAGTTCTTC. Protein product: CASTPPGAPRDEQFF.